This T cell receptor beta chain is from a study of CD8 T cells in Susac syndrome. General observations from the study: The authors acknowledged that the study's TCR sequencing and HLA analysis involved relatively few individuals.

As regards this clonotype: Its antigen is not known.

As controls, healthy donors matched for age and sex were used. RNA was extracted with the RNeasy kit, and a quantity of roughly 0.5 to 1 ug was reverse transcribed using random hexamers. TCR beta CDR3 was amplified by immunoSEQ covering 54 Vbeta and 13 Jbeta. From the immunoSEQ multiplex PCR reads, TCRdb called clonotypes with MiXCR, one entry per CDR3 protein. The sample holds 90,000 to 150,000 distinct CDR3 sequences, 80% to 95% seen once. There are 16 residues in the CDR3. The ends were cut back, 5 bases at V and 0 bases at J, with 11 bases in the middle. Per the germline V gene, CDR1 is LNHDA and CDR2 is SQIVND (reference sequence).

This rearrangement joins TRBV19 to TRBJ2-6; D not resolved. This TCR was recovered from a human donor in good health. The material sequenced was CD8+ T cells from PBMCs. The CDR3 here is CASSSPGDSGANVLTF. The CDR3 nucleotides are TGTGCCAGTAGTTCCCCAGGCGACTCTGGGGCCAACGTCCTGACTTTC.